These 2 T cell receptor beta chains were sequenced from one sample in a study of CD8 T cells in Susac syndrome. Random hexamers were used to reverse transcribe an amount of roughly 0.45 to 1 ug RNA. TCRdb recomputed calls from the immunoSEQ multiplex PCR reads with MiXCR, one row per CDR3 protein. This sample yields around 150,000 distinct CDR3 sequences, of which approximately 93% are seen a single time; almost 0.095% belongs to the top ten. Sequencing was performed on CD4+ T cells from PBMCs. These receptors all come from a human donor with multiple sclerosis.

The rearrangement links TRBV3-1 to TRBJ1-5; tentative D call: TRBD1 (5 bases). The CDR3 length is 12 residues. Trimming removed 4 bases at V and 11 bases at J, with 12 bases between. CDR1 LGHDT and CDR2 YNNKEL come from the germline V gene (reference sequence). The CDR3 spells CASSRGRGTQHF. In DNA, the CDR3 is TGTGCCAGCAGCCGCGGGAGGGGAACCCAGCATTTT.

This chain connects TRBV9 to TRBJ2-5; D ambiguous. Germline V CDR1 and CDR2: SGDLS, YYNGEE. Trimming shortened V by 2 bases and J by 5 bases, and 13 bases separated the two germline ends. CDR3 size: 14 residues. DNA of the CDR3: TGTGCCAGCAGCGTCGCGCCGGGTTCCGAGACCCAGTACTTC. Translated, it gives CASSVAPGSETQYF.